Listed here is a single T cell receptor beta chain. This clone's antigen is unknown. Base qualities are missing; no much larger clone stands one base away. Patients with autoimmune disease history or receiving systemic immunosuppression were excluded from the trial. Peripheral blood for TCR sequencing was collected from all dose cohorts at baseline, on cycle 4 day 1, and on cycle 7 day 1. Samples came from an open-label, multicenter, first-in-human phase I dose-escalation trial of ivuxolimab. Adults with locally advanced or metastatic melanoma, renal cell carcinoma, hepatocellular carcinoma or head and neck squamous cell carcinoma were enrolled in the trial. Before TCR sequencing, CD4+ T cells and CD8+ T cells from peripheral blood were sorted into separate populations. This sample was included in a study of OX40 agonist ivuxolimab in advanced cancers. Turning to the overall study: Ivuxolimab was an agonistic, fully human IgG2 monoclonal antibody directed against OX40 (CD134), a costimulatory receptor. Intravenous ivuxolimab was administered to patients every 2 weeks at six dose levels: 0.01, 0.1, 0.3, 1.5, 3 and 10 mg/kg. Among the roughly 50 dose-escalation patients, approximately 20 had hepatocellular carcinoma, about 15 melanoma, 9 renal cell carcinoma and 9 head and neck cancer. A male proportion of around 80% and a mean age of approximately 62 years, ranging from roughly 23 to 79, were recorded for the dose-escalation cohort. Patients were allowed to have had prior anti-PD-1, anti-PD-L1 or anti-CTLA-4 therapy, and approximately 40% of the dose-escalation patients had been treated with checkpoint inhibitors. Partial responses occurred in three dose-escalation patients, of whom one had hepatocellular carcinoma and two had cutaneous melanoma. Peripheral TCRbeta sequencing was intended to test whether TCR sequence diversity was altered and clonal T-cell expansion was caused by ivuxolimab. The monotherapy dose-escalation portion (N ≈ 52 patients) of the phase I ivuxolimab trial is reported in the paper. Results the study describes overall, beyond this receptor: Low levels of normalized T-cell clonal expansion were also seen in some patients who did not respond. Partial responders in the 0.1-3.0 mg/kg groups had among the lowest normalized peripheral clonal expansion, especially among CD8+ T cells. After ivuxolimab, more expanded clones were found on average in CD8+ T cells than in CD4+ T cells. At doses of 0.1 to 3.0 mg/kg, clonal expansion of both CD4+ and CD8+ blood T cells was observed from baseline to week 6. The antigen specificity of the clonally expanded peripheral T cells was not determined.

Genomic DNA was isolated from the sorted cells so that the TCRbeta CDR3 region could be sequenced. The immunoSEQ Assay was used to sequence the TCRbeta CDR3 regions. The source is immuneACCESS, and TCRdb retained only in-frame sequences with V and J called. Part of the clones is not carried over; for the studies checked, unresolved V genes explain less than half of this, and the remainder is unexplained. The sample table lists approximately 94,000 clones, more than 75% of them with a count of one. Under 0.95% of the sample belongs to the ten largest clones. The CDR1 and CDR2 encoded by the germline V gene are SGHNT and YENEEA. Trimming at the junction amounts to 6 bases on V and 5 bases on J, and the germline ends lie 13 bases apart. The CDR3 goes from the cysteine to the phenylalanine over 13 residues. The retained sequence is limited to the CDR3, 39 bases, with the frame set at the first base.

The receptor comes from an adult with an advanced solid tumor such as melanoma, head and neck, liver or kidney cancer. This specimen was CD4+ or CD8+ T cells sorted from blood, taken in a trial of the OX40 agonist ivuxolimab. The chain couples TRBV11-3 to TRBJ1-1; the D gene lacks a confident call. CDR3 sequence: CASRITVATEAFF. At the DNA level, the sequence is TGTGCCAGCAGGATAACAGTAGCGACTGAAGCTTTCTTT.